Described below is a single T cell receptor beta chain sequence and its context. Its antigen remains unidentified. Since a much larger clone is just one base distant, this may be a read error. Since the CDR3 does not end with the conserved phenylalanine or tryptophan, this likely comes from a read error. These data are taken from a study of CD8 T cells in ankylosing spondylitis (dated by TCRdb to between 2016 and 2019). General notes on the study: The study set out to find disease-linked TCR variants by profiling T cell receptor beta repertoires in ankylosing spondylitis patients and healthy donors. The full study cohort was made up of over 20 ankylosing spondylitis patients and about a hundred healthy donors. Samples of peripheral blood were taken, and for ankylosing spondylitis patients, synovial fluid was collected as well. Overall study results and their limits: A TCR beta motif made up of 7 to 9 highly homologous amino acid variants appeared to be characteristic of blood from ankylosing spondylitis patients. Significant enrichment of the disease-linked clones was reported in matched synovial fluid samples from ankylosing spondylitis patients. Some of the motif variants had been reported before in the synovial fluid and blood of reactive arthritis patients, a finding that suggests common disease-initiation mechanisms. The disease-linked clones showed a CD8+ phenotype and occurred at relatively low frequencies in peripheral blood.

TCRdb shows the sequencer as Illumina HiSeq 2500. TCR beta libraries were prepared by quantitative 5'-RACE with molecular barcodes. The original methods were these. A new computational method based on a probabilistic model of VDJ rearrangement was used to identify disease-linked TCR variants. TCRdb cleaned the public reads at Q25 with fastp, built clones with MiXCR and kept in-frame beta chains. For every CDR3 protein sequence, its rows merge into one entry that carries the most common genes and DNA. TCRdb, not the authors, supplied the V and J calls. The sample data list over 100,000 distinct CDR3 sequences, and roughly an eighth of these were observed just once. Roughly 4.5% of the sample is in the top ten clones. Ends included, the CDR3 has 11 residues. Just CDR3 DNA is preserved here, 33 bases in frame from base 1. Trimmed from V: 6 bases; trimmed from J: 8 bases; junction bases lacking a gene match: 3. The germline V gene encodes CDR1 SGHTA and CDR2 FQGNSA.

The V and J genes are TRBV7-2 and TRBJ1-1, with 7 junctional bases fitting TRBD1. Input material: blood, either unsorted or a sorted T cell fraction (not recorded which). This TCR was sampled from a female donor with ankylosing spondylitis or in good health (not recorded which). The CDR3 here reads CASSTRGEAFI. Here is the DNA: TGTGCCAGCAGTACCAGGGGGGAAGCTTTCATT.